This TCR beta chain was found in a study of blood T cell repertoires in COVID-19. Study information: Both acute and convalescent COVID-19 samples were obtained from the United States, Italy and Spain. PBMCs, B-cell-depleted T cells, or T cells were the source of the cDNA or gDNA that made up the material.

In the original analysis: Amplification of reference gene primers was used by the study to estimate nucleated cell counts. Data came from immunoSEQ multiplex PCR; TCRdb stores just in-frame clones and leaves some out. The V and J calls and clone size are taken from that table; D and trimming were inferred from the DNA. There are about 260,000 clones in the sample; over 70% occur only once, and approximately 1.4% lies in the top ten. This CDR3 spans 17 amino acids. V lost 8 bases, J lost 0 bases, and 22 bases lay in between. CDR1 is LNHDA, CDR2 SQIVND, per germline (reference sequence). Input material: peripheral blood. The genes are TRBV19 and TRBJ1-2; maybe TRBD1 (6 bases). The clonotype originates from a woman between 35 and 50 years old who had recovered from COVID-19. Here the CDR3 DNA reads TGTGCCAGTGGAACCGGGACACCGATTCAAGCTAACTATGGCTACACCTTC. Translating gives CASGTGTPIQANYGYTF.